This T cell receptor (beta chain) comes out of a study of blood T cell repertoires in COVID-19. Study background: Samples came from the United States, Italy and Spain, spanning acute and convalescent COVID-19.

This table comes from immunoSEQ multiplex PCR, and its TCRdb copy is limited to in-frame clones, with some not included. This sample yields 65,000 to 90,000 clones, of which approximately 90% are seen a single time; 5.8% belongs to the top ten. With 0 bases removed from V and 6 bases from J, the gap between germline ends came to 13 bases. Germline assignment: CDR1 SGHDT and CDR2 YYEEEE. CDR3 length: 14 amino acids. The sequencing sample was made of peripheral blood. The chain carries TRBV5-6 and TRBJ2-7; tentative D call: TRBD2 (6 bases). The source of this sequence is a human donor in a cohort sampled during active COVID-19. The CDR3: CASSLVVEGGEQYF. CDR3 DNA: TGTGCCAGCAGCTTGGTGGTGGAGGGTGGCGAGCAGTACTTC.